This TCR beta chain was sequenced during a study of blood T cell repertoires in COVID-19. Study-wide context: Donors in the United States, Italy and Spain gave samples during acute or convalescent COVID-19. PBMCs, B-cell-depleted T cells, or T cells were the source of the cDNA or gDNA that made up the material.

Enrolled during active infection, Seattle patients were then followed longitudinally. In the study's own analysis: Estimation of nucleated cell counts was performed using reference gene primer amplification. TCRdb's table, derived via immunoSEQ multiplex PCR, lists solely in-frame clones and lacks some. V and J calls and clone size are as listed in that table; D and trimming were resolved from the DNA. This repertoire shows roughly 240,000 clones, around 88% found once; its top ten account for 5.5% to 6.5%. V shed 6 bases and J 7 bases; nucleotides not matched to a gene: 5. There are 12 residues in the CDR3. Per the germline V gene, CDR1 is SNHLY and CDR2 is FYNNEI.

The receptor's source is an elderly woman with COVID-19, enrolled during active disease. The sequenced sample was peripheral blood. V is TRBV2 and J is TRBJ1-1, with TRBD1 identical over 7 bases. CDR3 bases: TGTGCCAGCAGCGCTACAGGGGTTGAAGCTTTCTTT. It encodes CASSATGVEAFF.